Listed below are T cell receptor beta chains from one sample, sequenced in a study of blood T cell repertoires in COVID-19. The assay was immunoSEQ multiplex PCR, and TCRdb's table has in-frame clones only and misses some. This sample has around 130,000 clones, with about four fifths found just once. What was sequenced was peripheral blood. These TCRs come from a woman aged 60-75 years with acute or convalescent COVID-19. Both conserved end residues are part of each CDR3. D genes are given only for firm matches. Clone size appears in some rows only: once, few, many, or a class for an expanded clone.

clone_size: -
j_call: TRBJ2-1
v_call: TRBV6-5
d_call: TRBD2
cdr3_length: 15
cdr3_nt: TGTGCCAGCAGGAGTACTAGCGGGGGCGGGAATGAGCAGTTCTTC
cdr3_aa: CASRSTSGGGNEQFF

clone_size: -
j_call: TRBJ2-5
v_call: TRBV4-1
d_call: TRBD2
cdr3_length: 16
cdr3_nt: TGCGCCAGCAGCCTCGTGGCTAGCGGGGGGGAAGAGACCCAGTACTTC
cdr3_aa: CASSLVASGGEETQYF

clone_size: -
j_call: TRBJ2-6
v_call: TRBV6-6
d_call: -
cdr3_length: 14
cdr3_nt: TGTGCCAGCAGCAACAGGGCCGGGGCCAACGTCCTGACTTTC
cdr3_aa: CASSNRAGANVLTF

clone_size: -
j_call: TRBJ1-4
v_call: TRBV7-3
d_call: TRBD1
cdr3_length: 15
cdr3_nt: TGTGCCAGCAGCTGCCCGGGACAGCAGGATGAAAAACTGTTTTTT
cdr3_aa: CASSCPGQQDEKLFF

clone_size: -
j_call: TRBJ1-2
v_call: TRBV12-3/TRBV12-4
d_call: -
cdr3_length: 12
cdr3_nt: TGTGCCAGCACCCAGGACAAGCAGGGCTACACCTTC
cdr3_aa: CASTQDKQGYTF

clone_size: once
j_call: TRBJ1-4
v_call: TRBV12-3/TRBV12-4
d_call: -
cdr3_length: 13
cdr3_nt: TGTGCCAGCAGTTACGTCCAGGGGGAAAAACTGTTTTTT
cdr3_aa: CASSYVQGEKLFF

clone_size: -
j_call: TRBJ2-2
v_call: TRBV7-9
d_call: -
cdr3_length: 15
cdr3_nt: TGTGCCAGCAGTTTAGGGGGAAGCGGCACCGGGGAGCTGTTTTTT
cdr3_aa: CASSLGGSGTGELFF

clone_size: once
j_call: TRBJ2-1
v_call: TRBV6-2/TRBV6-3
d_call: -
cdr3_length: 18
cdr3_nt: TGTGCCAGCAGCCCCGGTTGGACTACCACTTCATCCTACAATGAGCAGTTCTTC
cdr3_aa: CASSPGWTTTSSYNEQFF

clone_size: once
j_call: TRBJ1-2
v_call: TRBV18
d_call: -
cdr3_length: 14
cdr3_nt: TGTGCCAGCTCACCACCTTCCGGGGGATATGGCTACACCTTC
cdr3_aa: CASSPPSGGYGYTF

clone_size: -
j_call: TRBJ1-2
v_call: TRBV5-1
d_call: -
cdr3_length: 14
cdr3_nt: TGCGCCAGCAGCTTGTCTCAGGGAGGGGATGGCTACACCTTC
cdr3_aa: CASSLSQGGDGYTF

clone_size: -
j_call: TRBJ1-1
v_call: TRBV28
d_call: -
cdr3_length: 15
cdr3_nt: TGTGCCAGCAGTTTAGAAACCCCAGGGTCCCTTAAGGCTTTCTTT
cdr3_aa: CASSLETPGSLKAFF

clone_size: -
j_call: TRBJ1-5
v_call: TRBV6-5
d_call: -
cdr3_length: 16
cdr3_nt: TGTGCCAGCAGTTACTCACCTGCTCGCACGGGTCAGCCCCAGCATTTT
cdr3_aa: CASSYSPARTGQPQHF

clone_size: -
j_call: TRBJ2-2
v_call: TRBV3-1/TRBV3-2
d_call: -
cdr3_length: 15
cdr3_nt: TGTGCCAGCAGCCGGGAGGCAGGGAACACCGGGGAGCTGTTTTTT
cdr3_aa: CASSREAGNTGELFF

clone_size: -
j_call: TRBJ1-1
v_call: TRBV2
d_call: -
cdr3_length: 12
cdr3_nt: TGTGCCAGCAGTGCTAGGAACACTGAAGCTTTCTTT
cdr3_aa: CASSARNTEAFF

clone_size: -
j_call: TRBJ1-2
v_call: TRBV6-5
d_call: TRBD1
cdr3_length: 15
cdr3_nt: TGTGCCAGCAGTTACGGGACAGGGCCGAACTATGGCTACACCTTC
cdr3_aa: CASSYGTGPNYGYTF

clone_size: -
j_call: TRBJ1-5
v_call: TRBV15
d_call: TRBD1
cdr3_length: 17
cdr3_nt: TGTGCCACCAGCATATACAGGGGCCCAAGTAGCAATCAGCCCCAGCATTTT
cdr3_aa: CATSIYRGPSSNQPQHF

clone_size: -
j_call: TRBJ1-2
v_call: TRBV5-8
d_call: -
cdr3_length: 15
cdr3_nt: TGTGCCAGCAGCCCCTGGGACACCACTAACTATGGCTACACCTTC
cdr3_aa: CASSPWDTTNYGYTF

clone_size: once
j_call: TRBJ1-4
v_call: TRBV5-4
d_call: -
cdr3_length: 13
cdr3_nt: TGTGCCAGCAGCTTGGACTCTAATGAAAAACTGTTTTTT
cdr3_aa: CASSLDSNEKLFF

clone_size: -
j_call: TRBJ1-3
v_call: TRBV24-1
d_call: TRBD1
cdr3_length: 18
cdr3_nt: TGTGCCACCAGTGACCGTCCCGGGACAGGGGGCTCTGGAAACACCATATATTTT
cdr3_aa: CATSDRPGTGGSGNTIYF

clone_size: once
j_call: TRBJ2-3
v_call: TRBV5-1
d_call: -
cdr3_length: 13
cdr3_nt: TGCGCCAGCAGGGACTCGACGGCAGATACGCAGTATTTT
cdr3_aa: CASRDSTADTQYF

clone_size: -
j_call: TRBJ1-6
v_call: TRBV30
d_call: -
cdr3_length: 13
cdr3_nt: TGTGCCTGGAGTGCTAGGTTTTACTCACCCCTCCACTTT
cdr3_aa: CAWSARFYSPLHF

clone_size: -
j_call: TRBJ2-1
v_call: TRBV24-1
d_call: -
cdr3_length: 14
cdr3_nt: TGTGCCACCTCCGGGACTAGGGGGCCTGGTGAGCAGTTCTTC
cdr3_aa: CATSGTRGPGEQFF

clone_size: -
j_call: TRBJ1-4
v_call: TRBV5-1
d_call: -
cdr3_length: 13
cdr3_nt: TGCGCCAGCAGCCTTGACAGAAATGAAAAACTGTTTTTT
cdr3_aa: CASSLDRNEKLFF

clone_size: -
j_call: TRBJ2-5
v_call: TRBV7-8
d_call: -
cdr3_length: 13
cdr3_nt: TGTGCCAGCAGCTTATTAGAGAGGGAGACCCAGTACTTC
cdr3_aa: CASSLLERETQYF

clone_size: few
j_call: TRBJ1-1
v_call: TRBV10-1
d_call: -
cdr3_length: 11
cdr3_nt: TGCGCCAGCGCGGGGCAGGGTGAAGCTTTCTTT
cdr3_aa: CASAGQGEAFF

clone_size: -
j_call: TRBJ1-2
v_call: TRBV2
d_call: -
cdr3_length: 15
cdr3_nt: TGTGCCAGCCGAGTAGAACCGAACGCTAACTATGGCTACACCTTC
cdr3_aa: CASRVEPNANYGYTF

clone_size: -
j_call: TRBJ2-7
v_call: TRBV30
d_call: -
cdr3_length: 14
cdr3_nt: TGTGCCTGGAGCGTACTAGATTCTTCCTACGAGCAGTACTTC
cdr3_aa: CAWSVLDSSYEQYF

clone_size: -
j_call: TRBJ2-7
v_call: TRBV10-2
d_call: -
cdr3_length: 16
cdr3_nt: TGCGCCAGCAGTAAGGCTAGAGCCTTTAGCTCCTACGAGCAGTACTTC
cdr3_aa: CASSKARAFSSYEQYF

clone_size: -
j_call: TRBJ1-1
v_call: TRBV6-5
d_call: -
cdr3_length: 13
cdr3_nt: TGTGCCAGCAGTTACTCGGAGGACACTGAAGCTTTCTTT
cdr3_aa: CASSYSEDTEAFF

clone_size: -
j_call: TRBJ1-5
v_call: TRBV29-1
d_call: -
cdr3_length: 13
cdr3_nt: TGCAGCGTTGAAGTTAGGCCCCGGGGGCCCCAGCATTTT
cdr3_aa: CSVEVRPRGPQHF

clone_size: -
j_call: TRBJ1-2
v_call: TRBV7-2
d_call: TRBD1
cdr3_length: 14
cdr3_nt: TGTGCCAGCAGCTTGGACAGGGGAAACTATGGCTACACCTTC
cdr3_aa: CASSLDRGNYGYTF

clone_size: -
j_call: TRBJ1-2
v_call: TRBV3-1/TRBV3-2
d_call: -
cdr3_length: 15
cdr3_nt: TGTGCCAGCAGCGCACAGGGTGAATTACCCTATGGCTACACCTTC
cdr3_aa: CASSAQGELPYGYTF

clone_size: -
j_call: TRBJ1-1
v_call: TRBV6-2/TRBV6-3
d_call: TRBD1
cdr3_length: 14
cdr3_nt: TGTGCCAGCAGTCCCCGACAGGGGGCTATTATGGCTTTCTTT
cdr3_aa: CASSPRQGAIMAFF

clone_size: -
j_call: TRBJ2-1
v_call: TRBV7-9
d_call: TRBD1
cdr3_length: 15
cdr3_nt: TGTGCCAGCAGACGACCCGGGACAGGGGGCCATGAGCAGTTCTTC
cdr3_aa: CASRRPGTGGHEQFF

clone_size: -
j_call: TRBJ1-2
v_call: TRBV15
d_call: TRBD1
cdr3_length: 13
cdr3_nt: TGTGCCACTCGGACAGGGTCGATCGGTGGCTACACCTTC
cdr3_aa: CATRTGSIGGYTF

clone_size: -
j_call: TRBJ2-1
v_call: TRBV5-1
d_call: -
cdr3_length: 14
cdr3_nt: TGCGCCAGCAGCTTGAAGGGAGGTTACAATGAGCAGTTCTTC
cdr3_aa: CASSLKGGYNEQFF

clone_size: -
j_call: TRBJ1-2
v_call: TRBV2
d_call: -
cdr3_length: 15
cdr3_nt: TGTGCCAGCAGCCGAGGGGGGGAAAGGGACTATGGCTACACCTTC
cdr3_aa: CASSRGGERDYGYTF

clone_size: once
j_call: TRBJ1-3
v_call: TRBV6-1
d_call: -
cdr3_length: 14
cdr3_nt: TGTGCCAGCAGTGAAGCGCTAGGAAAGAACACCATATATTTT
cdr3_aa: CASSEALGKNTIYF

clone_size: -
j_call: TRBJ2-5
v_call: TRBV11-2
d_call: TRBD1
cdr3_length: 13
cdr3_nt: TGTGCCAGCAGCTACAGGGGGCAAGAGACCCAGTACTTC
cdr3_aa: CASSYRGQETQYF

clone_size: -
j_call: TRBJ1-2
v_call: TRBV25-1
d_call: TRBD1
cdr3_length: 17
cdr3_nt: TGTGCCAGCAGTGTCCCCGGGACAGGGGGCTCAAACTATGGCTACACCTTC
cdr3_aa: CASSVPGTGGSNYGYTF

clone_size: -
j_call: TRBJ1-1
v_call: TRBV18
d_call: -
cdr3_length: 15
cdr3_nt: TGTGCCAGCTCACCACAAGGGGGGGGAAACACTGAAGCTTTCTTT
cdr3_aa: CASSPQGGGNTEAFF

clone_size: -
j_call: TRBJ1-2
v_call: TRBV3-1/TRBV3-2
d_call: -
cdr3_length: 13
cdr3_nt: TGTGCCAGCAGCTACGGGACTAACTATGGCTACACCTTC
cdr3_aa: CASSYGTNYGYTF

clone_size: -
j_call: TRBJ1-1
v_call: TRBV6-2/TRBV6-3
d_call: TRBD1
cdr3_length: 16
cdr3_nt: TGTGCCAGCAGTTACACCACGGGACAGGGTTACACTGAAGCTTTCTTT
cdr3_aa: CASSYTTGQGYTEAFF

clone_size: -
j_call: TRBJ1-2
v_call: TRBV28
d_call: TRBD1
cdr3_length: 16
cdr3_nt: TGTGCCAGCAGTGGAGGACAGGGCTTGGGTACTGATGGCTACACCTTC
cdr3_aa: CASSGGQGLGTDGYTF

clone_size: -
j_call: TRBJ1-1
v_call: TRBV3-1/TRBV3-2
d_call: -
cdr3_length: 14
cdr3_nt: TGTGCCAGCAGCCGCCGAGGGCAACAGGGTGAAGCTTTCTTT
cdr3_aa: CASSRRGQQGEAFF

clone_size: -
j_call: TRBJ2-5
v_call: TRBV6-1
d_call: -
cdr3_length: 15
cdr3_nt: TGTGCCAGCAGTGAAGTCAGTGGTATACAAGAGACCCAGTACTTC
cdr3_aa: CASSEVSGIQETQYF

clone_size: -
j_call: TRBJ2-6
v_call: TRBV7-9
d_call: TRBD1
cdr3_length: 18
cdr3_nt: TGTGCCAGCAGCTTGAAGGGACAGGGGGACGCTGGGGCCAACGTCCTGACTTTC
cdr3_aa: CASSLKGQGDAGANVLTF

clone_size: many
j_call: TRBJ1-2
v_call: TRBV2
d_call: TRBD1
cdr3_length: 14
cdr3_nt: TGTGCCAGCAGTGGACAGGGAACGCCCTATGGCTACACCTTC
cdr3_aa: CASSGQGTPYGYTF

clone_size: -
j_call: TRBJ1-6
v_call: TRBV3-1/TRBV3-2
d_call: -
cdr3_length: 15
cdr3_nt: TGTGCCAGCAGCCAAGGGGCAGGGTCGAGTTCACCCCTCCACTTT
cdr3_aa: CASSQGAGSSSPLHF

clone_size: -
j_call: TRBJ2-7
v_call: TRBV12-3/TRBV12-4
d_call: TRBD1
cdr3_length: 13
cdr3_nt: TGTGCCAGCGAGGGACAGGGCAGGCACGAGCAGTACTTC
cdr3_aa: CASEGQGRHEQYF

clone_size: -
j_call: TRBJ1-1
v_call: TRBV12-3/TRBV12-4
d_call: TRBD1
cdr3_length: 12
cdr3_nt: TGTGCCAGCAGTTTCGGGGACAGGGGTGCTTTCTTT
cdr3_aa: CASSFGDRGAFF

clone_size: -
j_call: TRBJ2-1
v_call: TRBV11-3
d_call: TRBD1
cdr3_length: 13
cdr3_nt: TGTGCCAGCAGCTTGGGACAGAACAATGAGCAGTTCTTC
cdr3_aa: CASSLGQNNEQFF

clone_size: -
j_call: TRBJ2-3
v_call: TRBV2
d_call: -
cdr3_length: 14
cdr3_nt: TGTGCCAGCAAATCAGTGACCGGCGGGGGCACGCAGTATTTT
cdr3_aa: CASKSVTGGGTQYF

clone_size: -
j_call: TRBJ1-1
v_call: TRBV4-2
d_call: -
cdr3_length: 13
cdr3_nt: TGTGCCAGCAGCCAAGGGAGGTACACTGAAGCTTTCTTT
cdr3_aa: CASSQGRYTEAFF

clone_size: -
j_call: TRBJ1-2
v_call: TRBV5-6
d_call: -
cdr3_length: 15
cdr3_nt: TGTGCCAGCAGCTTGGCGGCCGACAGCCGCTATGGCTACACCTTC
cdr3_aa: CASSLAADSRYGYTF

clone_size: -
j_call: TRBJ2-3
v_call: TRBV18
d_call: -
cdr3_length: 14
cdr3_nt: TGTGCCAGCTCCCACCCTCGGACTCCAGATACGCAGTATTTT
cdr3_aa: CASSHPRTPDTQYF